The present TCR beta chain was sequenced within a study of tumor and adjacent non-tumor tissue in lung cancer (dated by TCRdb to between 2018 and 2020). About the investigation overall: The cohort included around eleven adenocarcinoma, a couple of squamous cell carcinoma and 1 small cell lung cancer patients. Among the approximately 15 patients, ages ranged from roughly 31 to 76 years, 10 were men and 5 were women, and disease was TNM stage I to III. In total, sequencing yielded 95 million to 150 million productive TCRbeta reads, which works out to an average of about 4.17 million reads per sample. Approximately 31 paired specimens, one tumor and one normal lung sample per patient, were profiled by TCRbeta CDR3 sequencing. Using bulk TCRbeta repertoires from around 15 lung cancer patients, the study set lung tumor tissue side by side with matched distant non-tumor lung tissue.

As concerns this clonotype: It lacks a known antigen. Germline is not matched at one junction end, which may reflect a read error.

In the germline V gene (reference sequence), CDR1 corresponds to WNHNN and CDR2 to SYGVQD. The CDR3 runs 15 amino acids, cysteine and phenylalanine included. The CDR3 DNA has 45 bases and is translated from base 1. Study-wide conclusions, independent of this receptor: Peripheral blood was not sequenced, so blood TCRbeta repertoires were not examined in the lung cancer patients of the study. TCR diversity was significantly higher in younger patients, and higher tumor TCR diversity was associated with shorter overall and disease-free survival. Tumor tissue showed significantly greater TCR diversity (inverse Simpson) than normal lung tissue (roughly 430 vs 170, P = 0.0075, Mann-Whitney U test). With only around 15 patients in the cohort, the authors noted that larger samples and more detailed clinical data are needed. Neither the sequencing platform nor unique molecular identifiers are mentioned in the methods. The top 100 clones made up a significantly larger cumulative share of the repertoire in normal lung than in tumor tissue.

Libraries were made using multiplex PCR. TCRdb shows the sequencer as Illumina HiSeq 2500. Following protocols modified from ARM-PCR, the researchers constructed TCRbeta libraries through three rounds of nested PCR with primers (Table S4). Before sequencing, PCR products of 200-500 bp were cut from the gel and purified using the QIAquick gel extraction kit. The authors' pipeline ran thus. Reads were cleaned with Trimmomatic, merged with FLASH into complete CDR3 sequences, and assigned to V(D)J germline segments with MiTCR. Clonal diversity was calculated as the inverse Simpson's index using VDJtools. Productive reads were defined as in-frame sequences without a premature stop codon. TCRdb took the public reads, trimmed them with fastp at Q25, ran MiXCR for clone calling and kept in-frame beta chains. Merged by CDR3 protein, the rows form single entries marked with the most common genes and DNA. V and J calls and clone size were set by TCRdb, not the authors. The sample contains around 60,000 distinct CDR3 sequences, roughly 60% of them found a single time. The biggest ten clones account for about 32% of the sample.

RNA was isolated from bulk, unsorted tissue, and RNA quality was assessed with a NanoDrop ND-1000 and an Agilent 2100. Normal lung samples were distant non-tumor tissue taken more than 3 cm from the tumor edge. Donors were newly diagnosed lung cancer patients admitted for thoracic surgery in China between August and November 2014, without prior chemotherapy. The study excluded patients who had received radiotherapy or chemotherapy before or who had another cancer at the same time. Surgical tissue pieces of roughly 1-2.2 cm3 were preserved in RNAlater solution and were kept at -80 degrees C until use.

This receptor chain uses TRBV10-1 and TRBJ2-2; TRBD2 is a weak D gene call, 6 bases matching. The source of this sequence is a man aged 70-80 years with non-small cell lung cancer. Sequencing input: distant non-tumor lung tissue. The CDR3 has the sequence CASSEGRRRGGDLFF. The sequence in DNA is TGCGCCAGCAGTGAGGGCAGGAGGCGAGGCGGGGATCTGTTTTTT.